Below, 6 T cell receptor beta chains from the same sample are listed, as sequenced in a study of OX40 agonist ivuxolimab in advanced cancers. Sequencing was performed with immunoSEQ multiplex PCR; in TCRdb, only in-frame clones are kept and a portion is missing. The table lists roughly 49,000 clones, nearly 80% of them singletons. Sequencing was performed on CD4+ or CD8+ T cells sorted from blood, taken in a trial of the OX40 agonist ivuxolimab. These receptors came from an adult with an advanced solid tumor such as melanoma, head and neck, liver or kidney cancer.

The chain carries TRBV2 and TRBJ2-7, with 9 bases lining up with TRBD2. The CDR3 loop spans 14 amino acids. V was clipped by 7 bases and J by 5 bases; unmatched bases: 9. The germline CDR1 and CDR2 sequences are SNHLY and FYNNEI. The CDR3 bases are TGTGCCAGCACAAGGGATAGCGGGAGTCACGAGCAGTACTTC. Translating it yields CASTRDSGSHEQYF.

The CDR3 coding sequence is TGTGCCAGCCGTGGGGCAGGCTACGAGCAGTACTTC. Residues: CASRGAGYEQYF. J is TRBJ2-7 and V is TRBV7-2; the D gene is possibly TRBD1 (5 bases). Looked up from germline, CDR1 is SGHTA and CDR2 is FQGNSA. V was clipped by 8 bases and J by 3 bases, with 11 bases between them. The CDR3 runs 12 residues.

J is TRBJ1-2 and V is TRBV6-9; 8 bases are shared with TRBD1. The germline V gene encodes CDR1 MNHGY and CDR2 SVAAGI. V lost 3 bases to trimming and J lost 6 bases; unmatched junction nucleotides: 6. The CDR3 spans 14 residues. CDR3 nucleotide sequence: TGTGCCAGCAGTTACTCGCCGACAGGGGATGGCTACACCTTC. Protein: CASSYSPTGDGYTF.

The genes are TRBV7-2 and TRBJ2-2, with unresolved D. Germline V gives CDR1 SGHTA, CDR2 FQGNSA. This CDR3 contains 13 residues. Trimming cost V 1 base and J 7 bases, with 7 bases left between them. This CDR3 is CASSLVDGGELFF. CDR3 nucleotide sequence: TGTGCCAGCAGCTTAGTGGACGGCGGGGAGCTGTTTTTT.

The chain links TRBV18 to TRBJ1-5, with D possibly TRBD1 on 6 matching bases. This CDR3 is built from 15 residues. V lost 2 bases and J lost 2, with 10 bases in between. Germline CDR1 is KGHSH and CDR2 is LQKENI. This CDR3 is CASSPTGLGNQPQHF. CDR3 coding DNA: TGTGCCAGCTCACCAACAGGGCTTGGCAATCAGCCCCAGCATTTT.

Here the CDR3 reads CASSFGPVERGYTF. CDR3 DNA: TGTGCCAGCAGCTTTGGGCCAGTGGAGCGCGGCTACACCTTC. The V call is TRBV7-9, the J call TRBJ1-2; D gene unclear. Germline loops: CDR1 SEHNR, CDR2 FQNEAQ (reference sequence). The length of the CDR3 is 14 residues. V was clipped by 3 bases and J by 8 bases, with 16 bases between them.